This TCR beta chain originates from a study of siplizumab effects on memory and regulatory T cells. Assay: immunoSEQ multiplex PCR; the TCRdb copy retains only in-frame clones and omits some. The sample contains approximately 100,000 clones, 91% of which appear only once. Sequenced: CD4+ T cells sorted from blood. This sequence originates from a human donor in good health. Some clones in this sample may be carry-over from other donors' samples.

The CDR3 nucleotides read TGTGCCAGCAGCTTAATTAGTGGGGGGAACACCGGGGAGCTGTTTTTT. This sequence encodes CASSLISGGNTGELFF. V is TRBV7-6 and J is TRBJ2-2; perhaps D is TRBD1 or TRBD2 (5 bases each). The V and J ends lost 2 bases and 1 base respectively, with 11 bases between them. Germline V lookup: CDR1 SGHVS, CDR2 FNYEAQ. This CDR3 has 16 residues.